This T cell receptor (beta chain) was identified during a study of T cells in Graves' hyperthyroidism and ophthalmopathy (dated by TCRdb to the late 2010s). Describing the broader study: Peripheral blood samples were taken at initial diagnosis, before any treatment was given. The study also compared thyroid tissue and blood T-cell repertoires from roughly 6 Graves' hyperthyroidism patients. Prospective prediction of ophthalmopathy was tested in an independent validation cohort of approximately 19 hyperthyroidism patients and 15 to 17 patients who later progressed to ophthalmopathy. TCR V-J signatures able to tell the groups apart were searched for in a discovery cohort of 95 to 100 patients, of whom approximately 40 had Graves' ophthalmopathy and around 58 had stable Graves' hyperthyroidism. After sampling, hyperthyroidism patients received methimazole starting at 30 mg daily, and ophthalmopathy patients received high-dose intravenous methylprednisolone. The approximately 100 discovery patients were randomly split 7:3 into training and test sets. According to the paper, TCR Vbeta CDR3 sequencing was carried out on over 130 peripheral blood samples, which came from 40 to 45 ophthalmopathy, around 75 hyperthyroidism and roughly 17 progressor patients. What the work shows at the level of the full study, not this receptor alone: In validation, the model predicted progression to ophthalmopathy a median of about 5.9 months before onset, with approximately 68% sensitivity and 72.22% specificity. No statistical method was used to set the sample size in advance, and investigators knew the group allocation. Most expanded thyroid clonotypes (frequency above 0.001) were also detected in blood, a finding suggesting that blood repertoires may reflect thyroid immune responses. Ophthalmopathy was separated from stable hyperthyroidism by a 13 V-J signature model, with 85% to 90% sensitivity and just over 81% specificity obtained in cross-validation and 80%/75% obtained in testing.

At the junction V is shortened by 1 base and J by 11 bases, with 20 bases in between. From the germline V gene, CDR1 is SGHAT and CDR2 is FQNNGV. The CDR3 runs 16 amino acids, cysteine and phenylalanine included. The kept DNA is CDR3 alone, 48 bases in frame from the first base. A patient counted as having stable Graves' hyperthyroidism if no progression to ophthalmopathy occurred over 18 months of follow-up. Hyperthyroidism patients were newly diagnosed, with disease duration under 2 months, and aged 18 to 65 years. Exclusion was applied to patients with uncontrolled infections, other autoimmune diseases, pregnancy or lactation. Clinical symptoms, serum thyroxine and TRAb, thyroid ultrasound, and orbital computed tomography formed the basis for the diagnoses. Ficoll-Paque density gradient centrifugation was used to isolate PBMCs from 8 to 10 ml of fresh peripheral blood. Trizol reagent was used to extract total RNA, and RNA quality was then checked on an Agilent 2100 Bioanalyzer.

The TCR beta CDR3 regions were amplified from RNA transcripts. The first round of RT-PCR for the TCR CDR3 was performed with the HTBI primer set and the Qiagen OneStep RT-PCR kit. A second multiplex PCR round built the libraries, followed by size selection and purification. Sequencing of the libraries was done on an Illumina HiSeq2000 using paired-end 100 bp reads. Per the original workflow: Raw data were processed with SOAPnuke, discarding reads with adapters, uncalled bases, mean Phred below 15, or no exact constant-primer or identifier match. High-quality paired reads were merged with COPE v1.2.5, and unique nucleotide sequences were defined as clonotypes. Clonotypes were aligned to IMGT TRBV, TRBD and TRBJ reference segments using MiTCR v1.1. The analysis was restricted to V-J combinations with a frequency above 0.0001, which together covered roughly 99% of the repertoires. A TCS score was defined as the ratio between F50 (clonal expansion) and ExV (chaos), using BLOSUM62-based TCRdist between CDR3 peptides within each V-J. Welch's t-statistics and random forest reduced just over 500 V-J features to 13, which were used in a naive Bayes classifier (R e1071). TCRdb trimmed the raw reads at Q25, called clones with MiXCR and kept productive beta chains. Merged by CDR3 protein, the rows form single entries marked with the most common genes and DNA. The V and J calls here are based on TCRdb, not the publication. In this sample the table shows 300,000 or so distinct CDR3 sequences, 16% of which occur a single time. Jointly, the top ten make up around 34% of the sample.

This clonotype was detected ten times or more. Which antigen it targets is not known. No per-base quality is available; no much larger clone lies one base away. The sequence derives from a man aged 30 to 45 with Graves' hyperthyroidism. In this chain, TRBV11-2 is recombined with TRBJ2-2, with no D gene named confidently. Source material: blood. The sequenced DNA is TGTGCCAGCAGCTTAGCTACGTCCTTCCGCGGCGGAGAGCTGTTTTTT. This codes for CASSLATSFRGGELFF.